The 28 T cell receptor beta chains in this list originate from one sample, sequenced in a study of T cell changes during pregnancy in multiple sclerosis. TCRdb's copy holds only in-frame clones and misses some; the assay was immunoSEQ multiplex PCR. The data show around 100,000 clones, roughly nine tenths seen once. This specimen consisted of peripheral blood, obtained after pregnancy. Receptors originate from a female donor with multiple sclerosis, enrolled in a pregnancy study.

The rearrangement links TRBV27 to TRBJ1-4, with TRBD1 identical over 7 bases. Germline V gene lookup returns CDR1 MNHEY and CDR2 SMNVEV (reference sequence). The CDR3 totals 14 residues. The V gene end was trimmed by 3 bases and the J gene end by 7 bases; junction bases not matched to a gene: 5. The DNA for the CDR3 is TGTGCCAGCAGTTTCGGGGACAGCGGTGAAAAACTGTTTTTT. Residues: CASSFGDSGEKLFF.

This chain connects TRBV9 to TRBJ2-3; 8 bases map to TRBD2. The V segment lost 5 bases and the J segment 3 bases; nucleotides outside the gene matches: 5. There are 14 residues in the CDR3. Germline V CDR1 and CDR2: SGDLS, YYNGEE. The CDR3 reads CASSLAGSTDTQYF. The CDR3 DNA is TGTGCCAGCAGTTTAGCGGGGTCGACAGATACGCAGTATTTT.

The gene calls are TRBV29-1 and TRBJ1-3; no reliable D call. Trimming left V 4 bases short and J 1 base short, with 8 bases between. In germline, CDR1 is SQVTM, CDR2 ANQGSEA. The CDR3 length is 13 residues. The CDR3 region has the DNA TGCAGCGTTGCCCCCTATTCTGGAAACACCATATATTTT. This encodes CSVAPYSGNTIYF.

The chain combines TRBV5-4 with TRBJ1-2; D might be TRBD1 (6 bases). Germline V gene data show CDR1 as SGHNT and CDR2 as YYREEE (reference sequence). Trimming removed 2 bases at V and 5 bases at J, with 13 bases between. The CDR3 is 14 amino acids. Written as DNA, the CDR3 is TGTGCCAGCAGCTTAAGACAGGACGAGTATGGCTACACCTTC. Translation: CASSLRQDEYGYTF.

This chain joins TRBV2 and TRBJ2-3; 11 nucleotides match TRBD2. This CDR3 comprises 17 residues. Germline trimming cut 3 bases from V and 6 bases from J; bases unmatched to any gene: 11. CDR1 SNHLY and CDR2 FYNNEI come from the germline V gene. CDR3 DNA sequence: TGTGCCAGCAGTGACCCCACAATAGCGGGAGGGTCGGATACGCAGTATTTT. Translated: CASSDPTIAGGSDTQYF.

This CDR3 is CASSTGDTEQFF. CDR3 coding DNA: TGTGCCAGCAGCACAGGGGACACTGAGCAGTTCTTC. V usage is TRBV9 and J usage is TRBJ2-1; 7 bases are a match to TRBD1. The CDR3 is 12 residues long. In germline, CDR1 is SGDLS, CDR2 YYNGEE. V lost 4 bases and J lost 9; bases outside the gene matches: 4.

The chain couples TRBV2 to TRBJ2-3; 11 positions agree with TRBD2. Germline V CDR1 and CDR2: SNHLY, FYNNEI. The CDR3 length is 18 residues. V lost 5 bases to trimming and J lost 0 bases; unmatched junction nucleotides: 10. The CDR3 region is CASSLLAGGLASTDTQYF. The CDR3 bases are TGTGCCAGCAGTTTGCTAGCGGGGGGACTAGCTAGCACAGATACGCAGTATTTT.

This chain connects TRBV5-5 to TRBJ1-2; D is possibly TRBD1 (6 bases). With 4 bases removed from V and 0 bases from J, the gap between germline ends came to 13 bases. CDR1 and CDR2 (germline): SGHKS, YYEKEE (reference sequence). The CDR3 loop spans 15 amino acids. The CDR3 loop reads CASSPQGPANYGYTF. The CDR3 DNA reads TGTGCCAGCAGCCCACAGGGTCCCGCTAACTATGGCTACACCTTC.

The chain recombines TRBV7-6 with TRBJ1-4, with 7 nucleotides matching TRBD1. Germline CDR1 reads SGHVS; CDR2 reads FNYEAQ. Losses at the gene ends were 4 bases for V and 8 bases for J; bases not matched to a gene: 7. CDR3 length: 14 amino acids. This CDR3 is CASSSGTEQEKLFF. The CDR3 coding sequence is TGTGCCAGCAGCTCCGGGACAGAGCAAGAAAAACTGTTTTTT.

The V and J genes are TRBV19 and TRBJ2-7, with 7 bases fitting TRBD2. The CDR3 runs 15 residues. Germline assignment: CDR1 LNHDA and CDR2 SQIVND (reference sequence). V was pared by 3 bases and J by 2 bases, with 7 bases of the junction left unmatched. The CDR3: CASSMSGNSAYEQYF. CDR3 DNA sequence: TGTGCCAGTAGTATGAGCGGGAACTCCGCCTACGAGCAGTACTTC.

The chain links TRBV9 to TRBJ1-1, with D tentatively TRBD1 (5 bases). From germline, CDR1 is SGDLS and CDR2 YYNGEE. CDR3 size: 13 residues. V gave up 2 bases and J gave up 6 bases, with 11 bases separating them. The CDR3 sequence is CASSVTPGAEAFF. Written as DNA, the CDR3 is TGTGCCAGCAGCGTCACCCCGGGGGCTGAAGCTTTCTTT.

J is TRBJ2-3 and V is TRBV6-5; weak D call: TRBD2 (6 bases). V lost 2 bases, J lost 6 bases, and 12 bases lay in between. The CDR3 loop spans 14 amino acids. Germline V CDR1 and CDR2: MNHEY, SVGAGI. The CDR3 spells CASSYPGDYDTQYF. The CDR3 coding sequence is TGTGCCAGCAGTTACCCGGGGGATTACGATACGCAGTATTTT.

The V gene is TRBV5-6, the J gene TRBJ1-2; D ambiguous. This CDR3 has 12 amino acids. With 5 bases removed from V and 8 bases from J, the gap between germline ends came to 13 bases. In germline, CDR1 is SGHDT, CDR2 YYEEEE. CDR3 region: CASSVGVGGYTF. The CDR3 DNA sequence: TGTGCCAGCAGTGTGGGAGTGGGCGGCTACACCTTC. Full variable domain (outside the CDR3, taken from reference TRBV5-6 and TRBJ1-2): DAGVTQSPTHLIKTRGQQVTLRCSPKSGHDTVSWYQQALGQGPQFIFQYYEEEERQRGNFPDRFSGHQFPNYSSELNVNALLLGDSALYLCASSVGVGGYTFGSGTRLTVV.

The rearrangement links TRBV5-4 to TRBJ2-3; 13 nucleotides align to TRBD2. The V gene's germline CDR1 is SGHNT and CDR2 YYREEE (reference sequence). V shed 4 bases and J 2 bases; nucleotides not matched to a gene: 10. This CDR3 comprises 18 residues. CDR3 DNA: TGTGCCAGCAGCCGAGGACTAGCGGGGGCCACGCCCACAGATACGCAGTATTTT. Translation: CASSRGLAGATPTDTQYF.

The chain uses TRBV2 and TRBJ2-7; 10 bases line up with TRBD2. The CDR3 loop spans 16 amino acids. Germline-derived CDR1 and CDR2 are SNHLY and FYNNEI. The V segment lost 1 base and the J segment 3 bases; nucleotides outside the gene matches: 6. The CDR3 reads CASSEGLAGALYEQYF. Here the CDR3 DNA reads TGTGCCAGCAGTGAAGGCCTAGCGGGGGCCCTCTACGAGCAGTACTTC.

The CDR3 nucleotides read TGTGCCAGCAGTAGACTACCTCGGACAGGGATTCAAGAGACCCAGTACTTC. It translates to CASSRLPRTGIQETQYF. The J gene is TRBJ2-5, the V gene TRBV27; 8 nucleotides match TRBD1. V shed 5 bases and J 2 bases; nucleotides not matched to a gene: 13. From germline, CDR1 is MNHEY and CDR2 SMNVEV (reference sequence). The CDR3 consists of 17 residues.

This clone was seen once. The chain has TRBV11-1 and TRBJ2-3; no clear D. The V and J ends lost 0 bases and 4 bases respectively, with 5 bases between them. Germline V gene data show CDR1 as SGHAT and CDR2 as FQDESV (reference sequence). The CDR3 consists of 13 residues. CDR3 in amino acids: CASSLAPADTQYF. The DNA of the CDR3 is TGTGCCAGCAGCTTAGCGCCAGCAGATACGCAGTATTTT.

In its sample, this clone was seen once. The chain joins TRBV21-1 to TRBJ1-1; TRBD1, the table's D call, was not compared with the DNA. TRBV21-1 counts as a pseudogene. The CDR3 loop spans 13 amino acids. CDR3 loop: CASPAGGLGEAFF. CDR3 DNA: TGTGCCAGCCCAGCAGGGGGGCTCGGTGAAGCTTTCTTT.

In nucleotides, the CDR3 is TGTGCCAGCAGCTCCCGGGGGATAGCCAAAAACATTCAGTACTTC. Encoded protein: CASSSRGIAKNIQYF. The rearrangement links TRBV7-8 to TRBJ2-4; tentatively, D is TRBD2 (6 bases). This CDR3 is built from 15 residues. V was shortened by 4 bases and J by 0 bases, with 10 bases between the two germline ends. Germline V gene data show CDR1 as SGHVS and CDR2 as FQNEAQ.

This chain connects TRBV9 to TRBJ2-1; TRBD2 agrees at 9 bases. Germline trimming cut 2 bases from V and 6 bases from J; bases unmatched to any gene: 9. Germline-derived CDR1 and CDR2 are SGDLS and YYNGEE. This CDR3 is 16 amino acids long. CDR3 DNA: TGTGCCAGCAGCGTCCCCCTGAGCGGGGGGATCAATGAGCAGTTCTTC. It specifies CASSVPLSGGINEQFF.

This clone was observed once. This chain joins TRBV27 and TRBJ1-2, with 9 bases identical to TRBD1. CDR3 size: 13 residues. The germline V gene encodes CDR1 MNHEY and CDR2 SMNVEV (reference sequence). The trim removed 6 bases at V and 8 bases at J, leaving 7 bases unmatched. This CDR3 reads CASRGQGLQGYTF. The DNA for the CDR3 is TGTGCCAGCAGGGGACAGGGCCTCCAAGGCTACACCTTC.

This CDR3 is CASSGGHRGRYVYNEQFF. The CDR3 region has the DNA TGTGCCAGCAGCGGCGGGCACAGGGGACGTTATGTCTACAATGAGCAGTTCTTC. The genes are TRBV9 and TRBJ2-1, with TRBD1 identical over 7 bases. CDR3 length equals 18 residues. CDR1 is SGDLS and CDR2 is YYNGEE in the germline V gene. The junction had 15 bases not matched to a gene; V was cut back by 3 bases and J by 3 bases.

The chain combines TRBV7-9 with TRBJ1-2; 7 nucleotides align to TRBD1. The CDR3 contains 15 residues. CDR1 is SEHNR and CDR2 is FQNEAQ in the germline V gene (reference sequence). The V and J ends lost 5 bases and 5 bases, in that order; junction bases with no gene match: 11. The CDR3 DNA reads as TGTGCCAGCAGCCAACCGACAGGGATGGGGTATGGCTACACCTTC. Amino acids: CASSQPTGMGYGYTF. The entire variable domain, with the rest obtained from reference TRBV7-9 and TRBJ1-2, is as follows: DTGVSQNPRHKITKRGQNVTFRCDPISEHNRLYWYRQTLGQGPEFLTYFQNEAQLEKSRLLSDRFSAERPKGSFSTLEIQRTEQGDSAMYLCASSQPTGMGYGYTFGSGTRLTVV.

This clone was counted a single time. The chain has TRBV10-2 and TRBJ2-2; D is uncertain. The V and J ends lost 4 bases and 6 bases respectively, with 9 bases between them. Germline V CDR1 and CDR2: WSHSY, SAAADI. The CDR3 has 13 amino acids. CDR3 loop: CASSGLSPGELFF. CDR3 nucleotide sequence: TGCGCCAGCAGTGGTCTCTCCCCCGGGGAGCTGTTTTTT.

For this clone: At one of its ends the junction is not consistent with the germline gene, which may arise from a read error. This chain connects TRBV7-7 to TRBJ1-1, with D hard to call. Germline lookup yields CDR1 SSHAT and CDR2 FNYEAQ (reference sequence). This CDR3 is built from 13 residues. This chain's CDR3 is CASSQRELTEAFF. CDR3 coding DNA: TGTGCTAGCAGCCAACGGGAGCTCACTGAAGCTTTCTTT.

The chain uses TRBV9 and TRBJ1-2; D perhaps matches TRBD1 (6 bases). V lost 3 bases to trimming and J lost 5 bases, with 17 bases between them. This CDR3 is 15 amino acids long. The germline V gene has CDR1 SGDLS and CDR2 YYNGEE. CDR3 residues: CASSDSKDSDYGYTF. The DNA for the CDR3 is TGTGCCAGCAGCGACAGTAAGGACAGTGATTATGGCTACACCTTC.

The chain couples TRBV6-5 to TRBJ1-1; 8 bases line up with TRBD1. This CDR3 region has 14 residues. From germline, CDR1 is MNHEY and CDR2 SVGAGI. V gave up 6 bases and J gave up 6 bases; unmatched junction bases: 9. In DNA form, the CDR3 reads TGTGCCAGCAGCTCTACAGGGGGGAGGGCTGAAGCTTTCTTT. Amino acids: CASSSTGGRAEAFF.

This rearrangement joins TRBV19 to TRBJ1-3; D remains unclear. This CDR3 comprises 13 residues. Germline CDR1 and CDR2: LNHDA and SQIVND (reference sequence). The V gene lost 10 bases and the J gene lost 1 base, with 11 bases spanning the gap. The CDR3 DNA reads TGTGCCACTAGGAGCTGGTCTGGAAACACCATATATTTT. This codes for CATRSWSGNTIYF.